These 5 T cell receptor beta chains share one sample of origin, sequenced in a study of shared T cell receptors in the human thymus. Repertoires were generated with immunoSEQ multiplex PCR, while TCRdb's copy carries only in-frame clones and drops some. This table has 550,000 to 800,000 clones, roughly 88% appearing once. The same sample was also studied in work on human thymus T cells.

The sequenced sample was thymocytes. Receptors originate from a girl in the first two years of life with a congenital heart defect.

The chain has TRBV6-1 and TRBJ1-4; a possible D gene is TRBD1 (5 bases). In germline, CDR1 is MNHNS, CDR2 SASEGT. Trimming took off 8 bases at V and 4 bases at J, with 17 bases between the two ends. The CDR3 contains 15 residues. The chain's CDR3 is CASRYLQDINEKLFF. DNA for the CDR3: TGTGCCAGCCGGTATCTACAGGATATTAATGAAAAACTGTTTTTT.

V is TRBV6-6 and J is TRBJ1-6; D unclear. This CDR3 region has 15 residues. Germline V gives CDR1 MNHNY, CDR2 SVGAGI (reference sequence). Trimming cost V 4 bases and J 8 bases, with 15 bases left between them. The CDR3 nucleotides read TGTGCCAGCAGTTTGGAGTTTACCGGTTATTCACCCCTCCACTTT. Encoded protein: CASSLEFTGYSPLHF.

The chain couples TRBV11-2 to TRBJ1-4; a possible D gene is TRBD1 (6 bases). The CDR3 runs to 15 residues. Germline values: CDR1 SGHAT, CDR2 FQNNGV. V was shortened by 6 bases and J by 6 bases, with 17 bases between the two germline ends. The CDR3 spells CASSPTRGADEKLFF. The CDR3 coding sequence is TGTGCCAGCAGTCCTACTCGGGGGGCGGATGAAAAACTGTTTTTT.

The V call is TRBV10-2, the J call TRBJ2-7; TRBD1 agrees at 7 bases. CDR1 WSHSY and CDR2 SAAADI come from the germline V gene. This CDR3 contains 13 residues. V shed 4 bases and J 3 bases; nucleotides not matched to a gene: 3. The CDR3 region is CASSGQGHYEQYF. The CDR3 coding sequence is TGCGCCAGCAGTGGACAGGGCCACTACGAGCAGTACTTC.

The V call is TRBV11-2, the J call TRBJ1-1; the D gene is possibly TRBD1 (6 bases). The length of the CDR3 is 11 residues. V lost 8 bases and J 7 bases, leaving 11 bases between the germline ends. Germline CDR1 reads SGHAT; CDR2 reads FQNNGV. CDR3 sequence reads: CASHREGEAFF. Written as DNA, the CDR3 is TGTGCCAGCCACAGGGAGGGTGAAGCTTTCTTT.